Listed below are T cell receptor beta chains from one sample, sequenced in a study of cytomegalovirus exposure and HLA in healthy donors. TCRdb's table, derived via immunoSEQ multiplex PCR, lists solely in-frame clones and lacks some. The sample shows some 130,000 clones, 75% to 85% of them seen only once. The material sequenced was PBMCs. These receptors came from a girl aged 2-10 years in good health and CMV-seronegative. The CDR3 runs from the conserved cysteine through the conserved F or W. D genes are given only for firm matches. The size field is filled for only some rows; it gives once, few, many or a size class.

D gene	V gene	J gene	clone size	CDR3 protein	CDR3 DNA
-	TRBV6-6	TRBJ2-7	-	CASSLQEFEQYF	TGTGCCAGCAGTTTACAGGAGTTCGAGCAGTACTTC
TRBD1	TRBV27	TRBJ2-7	-	CASGLTGVYEQYF	TGTGCCAGCGGATTAACAGGGGTCTACGAGCAGTACTTC
-	TRBV27	TRBJ1-1	-	CASSSTLGATEAFF	TGTGCCAGCAGTTCCACTTTGGGGGCCACCGAAGCTTTCTTT
-	TRBV9	TRBJ2-3	-	CASSTPPGADTQYF	TGTGCCAGCAGCACCCCCCCGGGAGCAGATACGCAGTATTTT
-	TRBV4-3	TRBJ1-1	-	CASSLGAEAFF	TGCGCCAGCAGCTTGGGAGCTGAAGCTTTCTTT
-	TRBV30	TRBJ2-5	-	CAWSVFRQETQYF	TGTGCCTGGAGTGTTTTTCGCCAAGAGACCCAGTACTTC
-	TRBV4-1	TRBJ1-2	-	CASSQDRNYGYTF	TGCGCCAGCAGCCAAGACAGGAACTATGGCTACACCTTC
-	TRBV30	TRBJ2-2	-	CAWNKRKDYFNANTGELFF	TGTGCCTGGAATAAAAGAAAGGACTATTTTAATGCGAACACCGGGGAGCTGTTTTTT
TRBD1	TRBV19	TRBJ2-5	-	CASSIRGTGGLQETQYF	TGTGCCAGTAGTATACGGGGGACAGGGGGACTCCAAGAGACCCAGTACTTC
-	TRBV7-2	TRBJ2-5	-	CASSPTPQQETQYF	TGTGCCAGCAGCCCAACACCCCAGCAAGAGACCCAGTACTTC
-	TRBV7-9	TRBJ1-2	-	CASSLVPHNYGYTF	TGTGCCAGCAGCTTAGTTCCACACAATTATGGCTACACCTTC
TRBD1	TRBV6-5	TRBJ2-2	-	CAGRDRRTGELFF	TGTGCCGGTAGGGACAGACGGACCGGGGAGCTGTTTTTT
TRBD2	TRBV30	TRBJ2-1	-	CAWSVRRSGYGGSSYNEQFF	TGTGCCTGGAGTGTACGCAGATCGGGGTACGGGGGGAGCTCCTACAATGAGCAGTTCTTC
-	TRBV30	TRBJ1-2	-	CAWSARTAGGYTF	TGTGCCTGGAGTGCTAGGACAGCTGGTGGCTACACCTTC
-	TRBV7-6	TRBJ1-6	-	CASSLGAAPNNSPLHF	TGTGCCAGCAGCTTAGGGGCAGCTCCAAATAATTCACCCCTCCACTTT
-	TRBV7-8	TRBJ1-2	-	CASSLVGTNGYTF	TGTGCCAGCAGCTTAGTTGGAACTAATGGCTACACCTTC
-	TRBV5-1	TRBJ2-2	-	CASSHFRGGANTGELFF	TGCGCCAGCAGCCACTTCAGGGGTGGGGCGAACACCGGGGAGCTGTTTTTT
-	TRBV9	TRBJ2-7	-	CASSVEIGGYEQYF	TGTGCCAGCAGCGTAGAAATCGGCGGGTACGAGCAGTACTTC
-	TRBV6-6	TRBJ1-1	few	CASSFGEVNTEAFF	TGTGCCAGCAGTTTCGGGGAAGTGAACACTGAAGCTTTCTTT
-	TRBV5-1	TRBJ2-2	-	CASTGRVGNTGELFF	TGCGCCAGCACAGGCAGGGTAGGGAACACCGGGGAGCTGTTTTTT
-	TRBV30	TRBJ2-1	-	CAWSGDTNEQFF	TGTGCCTGGAGTGGGGACACTAATGAGCAGTTCTTC
-	TRBV30	TRBJ1-2	-	CAWSVGGNDGYTF	TGTGCCTGGAGTGTGGGGGGGAATGATGGCTACACCTTC
-	TRBV14	TRBJ1-1	-	CASSQDRGNTEAFF	TGTGCCAGCAGCCAAGATCGGGGGAACACTGAAGCTTTCTTT
TRBD2	TRBV7-9	TRBJ2-7	-	CASSFTSGGEQYF	TGTGCCAGCAGCTTCACTAGCGGGGGGGAGCAGTACTTC
-	TRBV6-5	TRBJ2-7	once	CASIQSRGSYEQYF	TGTGCCAGCATTCAGAGTCGGGGATCCTACGAGCAGTACTTC
-	TRBV30	TRBJ1-2	-	CAWSPFLATRGYTF	TGTGCCTGGAGTCCGTTTTTAGCTACGAGGGGCTACACCTTC
-	TRBV2	TRBJ2-3	-	CASTYGQPSTDTQYF	TGTGCCAGCACCTACGGACAGCCTAGCACAGATACGCAGTATTTT
TRBD1	TRBV27	TRBJ2-3	-	CASSTRQGPDTQYF	TGTGCCAGCAGTACCAGACAGGGCCCAGATACGCAGTATTTT
TRBD2	TRBV16	TRBJ2-1	-	CASSQEGGRAYNEQFF	TGTGCCAGCAGCCAAGAGGGCGGGAGGGCCTACAATGAGCAGTTCTTC
TRBD1	TRBV14	TRBJ1-5	-	CASSQDFRGQGEETPMVNQPQHF	TGTGCCAGCAGCCAAGATTTTCGCGGACAGGGAGAAGAGACCCCTATGGTGAATCAGCCCCAGCATTTT
-	TRBV7-9	TRBJ1-5	-	CASSSGQSNQPQHF	TGTGCCAGCAGCTCTGGACAGAGCAATCAGCCCCAGCATTTT
TRBD1	TRBV28	TRBJ1-5	-	CASSLGTVGNNQPQHF	TGTGCCAGCAGTTTGGGGACAGTAGGAAACAATCAGCCCCAGCATTTT
-	TRBV28	TRBJ2-1	-	CASWGRASSYNEQFF	TGTGCCAGCTGGGGGCGCGCAAGTTCCTACAATGAGCAGTTCTTC
TRBD1	TRBV6-5	TRBJ1-1	-	CASRQGKAEAFF	TGTGCCAGCAGACAGGGGAAAGCTGAAGCTTTCTTT
-	TRBV19	TRBJ1-4	-	CASSISRKLFF	TGTGCCAGTAGTATATCGAGGAAACTGTTTTTT
TRBD1	TRBV5-4	TRBJ1-2	-	CASSARQGEVGGYTF	TGTGCCAGCAGCGCCCGACAGGGGGAAGTGGGTGGCTACACCTTC
-	TRBV21-1	TRBJ2-7	-	CASSKGGDRGPTASYEQYF	TGTGCCAGCAGCAAAGGGGGGGACAGGGGGCCCACCGCCTCCTACGAGCAGTACTTC
-	TRBV30	TRBJ2-3	-	CACRRGHEVGTDTQYF	TGTGCCTGTCGACGCGGGCATGAGGTGGGCACAGATACGCAGTATTTT